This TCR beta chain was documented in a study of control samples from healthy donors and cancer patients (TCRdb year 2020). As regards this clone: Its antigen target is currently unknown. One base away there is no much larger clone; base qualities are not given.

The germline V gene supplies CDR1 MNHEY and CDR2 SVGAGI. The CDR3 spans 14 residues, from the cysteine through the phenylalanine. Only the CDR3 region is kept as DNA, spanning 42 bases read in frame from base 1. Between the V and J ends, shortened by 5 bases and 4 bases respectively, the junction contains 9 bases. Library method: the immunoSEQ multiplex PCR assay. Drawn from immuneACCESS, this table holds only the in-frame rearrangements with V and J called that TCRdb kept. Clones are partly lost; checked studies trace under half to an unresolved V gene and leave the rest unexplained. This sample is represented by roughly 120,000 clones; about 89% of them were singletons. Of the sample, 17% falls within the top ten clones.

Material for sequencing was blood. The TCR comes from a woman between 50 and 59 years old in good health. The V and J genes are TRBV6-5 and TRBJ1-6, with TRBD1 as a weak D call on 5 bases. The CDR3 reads CASSKTAYNSPLHF. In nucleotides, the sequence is TGTGCCAGCAGTAAGACAGCGTATAATTCACCCCTCCACTTT.